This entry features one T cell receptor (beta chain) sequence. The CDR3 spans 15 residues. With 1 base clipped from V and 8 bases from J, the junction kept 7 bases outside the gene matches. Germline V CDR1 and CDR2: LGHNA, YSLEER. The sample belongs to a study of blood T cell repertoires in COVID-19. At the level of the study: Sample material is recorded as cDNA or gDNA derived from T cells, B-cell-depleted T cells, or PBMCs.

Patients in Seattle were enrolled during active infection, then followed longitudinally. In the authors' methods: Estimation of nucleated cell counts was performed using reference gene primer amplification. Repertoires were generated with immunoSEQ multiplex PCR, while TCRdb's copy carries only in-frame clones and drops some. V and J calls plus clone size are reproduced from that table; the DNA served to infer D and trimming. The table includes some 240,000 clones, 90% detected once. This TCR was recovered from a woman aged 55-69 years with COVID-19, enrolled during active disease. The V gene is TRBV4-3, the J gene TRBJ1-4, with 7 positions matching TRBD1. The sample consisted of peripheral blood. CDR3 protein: CASSQGGGAGEKLFF. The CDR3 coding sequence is TGCGCCAGCAGCCAAGGAGGGGGCGCAGGGGAAAAACTGTTTTTT.